This T cell receptor (beta chain) emerged from a study of T-cell reconstitution after alpha-beta-depleted transplantation in children (dated by TCRdb to the mid-2010s). With respect to the entire study: Using TCR repertoire profiling, the study followed T-cell immune reconstitution in a quantitative way in children after TCRalphabeta/CD19-depleted allogeneic hematopoietic cell transplantation.

Libraries were built with PCR. These reads were obtained on an Illumina HiSeq 2500. TCR libraries were prepared with molecular barcoding, using unique molecular identifiers to normalize TCRbeta repertoire quantification. TCRdb reprocessing: public reads trimmed at Q25 with fastp, clones called with MiXCR, in-frame beta chains kept. Each CDR3 protein appears once, grouped with its most common genes and DNA. The sample table lists about 230,000 distinct CDR3 sequences, approximately 9.5% of them with a count of one. The ten most abundant clones make up 5.5% to 8% of the sample. The germline V gene (reference sequence) provides CDR1 DFQATT and CDR2 SNEGSKA. Trimming at the junction amounts to 0 bases on V and 3 bases on J, and the germline ends lie 23 bases apart. The CDR3 runs 18 residues from the cysteine to the phenylalanine. Only CDR3 DNA remains: 54 bases, in frame from the first base. Concerning this clonotype itself: The target of this receptor is not known. Qualities for individual bases were not recorded, and no much larger clone is one base off.

The receptor was derived from a human donor who donated a stem cell graft to a child with acute lymphoblastic leukemia. Sequences were derived from PBMCs from the stem cell graft donor, sampled from the stem cell graft. Here the chain combines TRBV20-1 and TRBJ1-1; there is no confident call for the D gene. The CDR3 in this case is CSARDLEGGGVIDTEAFF. The DNA reads TGCAGTGCTAGAGATCTCGAAGGCGGTGGGGTGATCGACACTGAAGCTTTCTTT.